This TCR beta chain originates from a study of T cells in Graves' hyperthyroidism and ophthalmopathy (dated by TCRdb to the late 2010s). Study-wide context: Peripheral blood samples were taken at initial diagnosis, before any treatment was given. To identify TCR V-J signatures that set the groups apart, the researchers used a discovery cohort of roughly 100 patients, made up of approximately 43 with Graves' ophthalmopathy and 55 to 65 with stable Graves' hyperthyroidism. Prospective prediction of ophthalmopathy was tested in an independent validation cohort of fewer than 20 hyperthyroidism patients and some 17 patients who later progressed to ophthalmopathy. The 75 to 100 discovery patients were divided at random into training and test sets in a 7:3 ratio. The study also compared thyroid tissue and blood T-cell repertoires from about six Graves' hyperthyroidism patients. After sampling, hyperthyroidism patients received methimazole starting at 30 mg daily, and ophthalmopathy patients received high-dose intravenous methylprednisolone. The paper reports TCR Vbeta CDR3 sequencing of 135 peripheral blood samples: around 45 ophthalmopathy, under 85 hyperthyroidism and around 17 progressor patients.

This clonotype was seen at least ten times. What this receptor recognizes is not known. Base qualities are not provided; no much larger clone lies one nucleotide away. General study outcomes and caveats: In validation, progression to ophthalmopathy was predicted by the model with 55% to 71% sensitivity and under 85% specificity, a median of 6.5 months before onset. Most expanded thyroid clonotypes (frequency above 0.001) were also found in blood, which suggests that blood repertoires may mirror thyroid immune responses. Sample size was not statistically predetermined, and investigators were not blinded to group allocation. In cross-validation, a model built on a 13 V-J signature told ophthalmopathy apart from stable hyperthyroidism with just under 90% sensitivity and around 84% specificity, and in testing the same model reached 80%/75%.

The germline V gene specifies SGHVS as CDR1 and FQNEAQ as CDR2. V is pared back by 5 bases and J by 4 bases, with 11 bases lying between the germline termini. Measured from the cysteine to the phenylalanine, the CDR3 is 13 residues long. Of all the DNA, just the CDR3 is kept, 39 bases in frame from base 1. The TCR beta CDR3 regions were amplified from RNA transcripts. The first round of RT-PCR for the TCR CDR3 was performed with the HTBI primer set and the Qiagen OneStep RT-PCR kit. A second multiplex PCR round built the libraries, followed by size selection and purification. Libraries were sequenced paired-end with 100 bp reads on an Illumina HiSeq2000. The study's processing was this. SOAPnuke was used to process the raw data, removing reads that contained adapters or uncalled bases, had a mean Phred below 15, or lacked an exact match to the constant primer or identifier. COPE v1.2.5 was used to merge high-quality paired reads, and clonotypes were defined as unique nucleotide sequences. MiTCR v1.1 was used to align the clonotypes against IMGT TRBV, TRBD and TRBJ reference segments. The analysis was restricted to V-J combinations with a frequency above 0.0001, which together covered roughly 99% of the repertoires. A TCS score was defined as the ratio of F50 (clonal expansion) to E x V (chaos), with BLOSUM62-based TCRdist applied between CDR3 peptides within each V-J. Welch's t-statistics and random forest reduced fewer than 600 V-J features to roughly 13, which were used in a naive Bayes classifier (R e1071). TCRdb passed the public sequencing reads through fastp at Q25 and MiXCR, retaining productive beta sequences. Each entry is one CDR3 protein sequence, shown with its most common DNA and genes. In this record, the V and J calls reflect TCRdb's handling and not the investigators' own analysis. Here the sample has hundreds of thousands of distinct CDR3 sequences; 15% to 17% occur a single time. The ten largest clones represent approximately 7.5% of the sample.

A patient counted as having stable Graves' hyperthyroidism if no progression to ophthalmopathy occurred over 18 months of follow-up. Hyperthyroidism patients were newly diagnosed, had a disease duration of under 2 months, and were aged 18 to 65 years. The study excluded patients with uncontrolled infections, other autoimmune diseases, pregnancy or lactation. Diagnoses were established on the basis of clinical symptoms, serum thyroxine and TRAb, thyroid ultrasound, and orbital computed tomography. PBMCs were separated from 7.5 to 10 ml of fresh peripheral blood using Ficoll-Paque density gradient centrifugation. Total RNA was extracted using Trizol reagent, and RNA quality was assessed on an Agilent 2100 Bioanalyzer.

Sequencing used blood. The sequence was collected from a woman aged 18-35 years with Graves' hyperthyroidism. This sequence uses TRBV7-8 and TRBJ1-2; a tentative D match to TRBD1 spans 5 bases. At the DNA level, the sequence is TGTGCCAGCAGCCCCTTTGGGGGCTATGGCTACACCTTC. The encoded protein is CASSPFGGYGYTF.